A single sample is the source of the 29 T cell receptor beta chains below, sequenced in a study of shared clonotypes between healthy human individuals. Terminally differentiated effector memory CD45RA+ cells were excluded by CCR7 positive selection of CD45RO-negative cells. Profiling relied on immunoSEQ multiplex PCR, and the TCRdb table lists in-frame clones only, not all of them. The data contain some 2 million clones, over 85% of them singletons. Sequencing was done on a sample of naive CD8+ T cells sorted from blood. These receptors came from a man aged 18 to 35 in good health.

The J gene is TRBJ2-7, the V gene TRBV5-8, with D perhaps matching TRBD1 or TRBD2 (5 bases each). Germline V lookup: CDR1 SGHTS, CDR2 YDEGEE. This CDR3 spans 14 amino acids. The V gene lost 1 base and the J gene lost 0 bases, with 8 bases spanning the gap. The CDR3 DNA reads as TGTGCCAGCAGCTTGATGGGGGTCTCCTACGAGCAGTACTTC. It encodes CASSLMGVSYEQYF.

The chain joins TRBV21-1 to TRBJ1-5; whether TRBD1, the table's D call, matches the DNA was not checked. TRBV21-1 counts as a pseudogene. The CDR3 length is 20 residues. CDR3 residues: CASSISEGSDRTRCHQPQHF. CDR3 nucleotide sequence: TGTGCCAGCAGCATAAGCGAGGGATCAGACAGGACCAGGTGCCATCAGCCCCAGCATTTT.

This clone came up once. The rearrangement links TRBV11-2 to TRBJ2-2; D not resolved. V lost 0 bases and J 4 bases, leaving 9 bases between the germline ends. Germline-derived CDR1 and CDR2 are SGHAT and FQNNGV. There are 15 residues in the CDR3. CDR3 sequence (DNA): TGTGCCAGCAGCTTAGATAAACAGATCACCGGGGAGCTGTTTTTT. This translates into CASSLDKQITGELFF. Combining the CDR3 with reference TRBV11-2 and TRBJ2-2 gives the whole variable domain EAGVAQSPRYKIIEKRQSVAFWCNPISGHATLYWYQQILGQGPKLLIQFQNNGVVDDSQLPKDRFSAERLKGVDSTLKIQPAKLEDSAVYLCASSLDKQITGELFFGEGSRLTVL.

For this clone: The same CDR3 also results from other DNA sequences found in this sample. The chain uses TRBV6-5 and TRBJ2-7; D is perhaps TRBD1 (5 bases). Deletions cut 4 bases from V and 0 bases from J, with 7 bases between. There are 13 residues in the CDR3. Looked up from germline, CDR1 is MNHEY and CDR2 is SVGAGI. CDR3 region: CASSLGHSYEQYF. For the CDR3, the DNA is TGTGCCAGCAGTTTAGGACACTCCTACGAGCAGTACTTC.

The gene calls are TRBV6-6 and TRBJ2-2; D is unclear. V lost 0 bases to trimming and J lost 0 bases, with 8 bases between them. The CDR3 runs 16 residues. Germline values: CDR1 MNHNY, CDR2 SVGAGI (reference sequence). This chain's CDR3 is CASSYSVGPNTGELFF. The CDR3 nucleotides are TGTGCCAGCAGTTACTCTGTGGGCCCGAACACCGGGGAGCTGTTTTTT.

The chain joins TRBV5-6 to TRBJ2-7; 7 bases agree with TRBD2. CDR1 is SGHDT and CDR2 is YYEEEE in the germline V gene. The trim removed 4 bases at V and 7 bases at J, leaving 5 bases unmatched. There are 12 residues in the CDR3. CDR3 sequence: CASSAGLSEQYF. In nucleotides, the CDR3 is TGTGCCAGCAGCGCGGGACTATCTGAGCAGTACTTC.

The chain uses TRBV6-6 and TRBJ2-7; D gene uncertain. Trimming pared 0 bases from V and 3 bases from J, leaving 12 bases between. Germline loops: CDR1 MNHNY, CDR2 SVGAGI (reference sequence). CDR3 size: 15 residues. The CDR3 is CASSYSEPRDYEQYF. CDR3 bases: TGTGCCAGCAGTTACTCGGAACCCCGAGACTACGAGCAGTACTTC.

The rearrangement joins TRBV6-5 to TRBJ2-2; the D is unclear. Trimming shortened V by 0 bases and J by 4 bases, and 12 bases separated the two germline ends. The V gene's germline CDR1 is MNHEY and CDR2 SVGAGI. This CDR3 spans 16 amino acids. This CDR3 reads CASSYSTSGGTGELFF. For the CDR3, the DNA is TGTGCCAGCAGTTACTCGACCTCGGGTGGCACCGGGGAGCTGTTTTTT.

The gene calls are TRBV27 and TRBJ2-7, with D perhaps assigned TRBD1 or TRBD2 (6 bases each). Germline CDR1 and CDR2: MNHEY and SMNVEV (reference sequence). Trimming removed 2 bases from V and 4 bases from J, with 15 bases in between. The CDR3 has 15 amino acids. The CDR3 coding sequence is TGTGCCAGCAGTTTAAGGGGGGATGCTAATTACGAGCAGTACTTC. Translation: CASSLRGDANYEQYF.

The chain links TRBV4-1 to TRBJ1-2, with TRBD1 identical over 9 bases. The CDR3 has 19 amino acids. J lost 5 bases, V lost 0 bases, and 16 bases had no gene match. Germline loops: CDR1 MGHRA, CDR2 YSYEKL. The CDR3 nucleotides read TGCGCCAGCAGCCAAGATGGGACAGGGAAGTCTAGTGGGAGGTATGGCTACACCTTC. Amino acids: CASSQDGTGKSSGRYGYTF.

The rearrangement links TRBV5-1 to TRBJ2-3, with 8 positions matching TRBD2. This CDR3 has 16 residues. Germline CDR1 reads SGHRS; CDR2 reads YFSETQ. J lost 7 bases, V lost 4 bases, and 14 bases had no gene match. The CDR3 reads CASSPDSSGLVYTQYF. CDR3 sequence (DNA): TGCGCCAGCAGCCCCGATTCCTCGGGACTAGTTTATACGCAGTATTTT. Full variable domain (remainder filled in from reference TRBV5-1 and TRBJ2-3): KAGVTQTPRYLIKTRGQQVTLSCSPISGHRSVSWYQQTPGQGLQFLFEYFSETQRNKGNFPGRFSGRQFSNSRSEMNVSTLELGDSALYLCASSPDSSGLVYTQYFGPGTRLTVL.

The V and J genes are TRBV27 and TRBJ2-7, with no clear D. This CDR3 region has 12 residues. V lost 3 bases to trimming and J lost 6 bases, with 9 bases between them. CDR1 is MNHEY, CDR2 SMNVEV, per germline (reference sequence). DNA for the CDR3: TGTGCCAGCAGTTTGCCGAATCGCGAGCAGTACTTC. Residues: CASSLPNREQYF.

Notes on this clone: The sample contains more than one DNA sequence encoding this CDR3. The chain has TRBV5-1 and TRBJ2-1; the D gene is possibly TRBD2 (5 bases). V shed 0 bases and J shed 4 bases, with 8 bases lying between them. Germline V gene lookup returns CDR1 SGHRS and CDR2 YFSETQ. The CDR3 length is 14 residues. This CDR3 is CASSLARGYNEQFF. DNA for the CDR3: TGCGCCAGCAGCTTGGCACGGGGTTACAATGAGCAGTTCTTC.

V usage is TRBV4-1 and J usage is TRBJ2-6; perhaps TRBD1 as D (5 bases). The length of the CDR3 is 18 residues. V was trimmed by 4 bases and J by 0 bases, leaving 16 bases between them. Germline loops: CDR1 MGHRA, CDR2 YSYEKL. CDR3 nucleotides: TGCGCCAGCAGCCGCCTAGGGCCCGACAGCTCTGGGGCCAACGTCCTGACTTTC. This gives the protein CASSRLGPDSSGANVLTF.

The V call is TRBV28, the J call TRBJ1-2; D gene ambiguous. The CDR3 is 14 residues long. Germline V gene lookup returns CDR1 MDHEN and CDR2 SYDVKM. Trimming left V 5 bases short and J 1 base short, with 11 bases between. The CDR3 loop reads CASSILWGNYGYTF. CDR3 nucleotides: TGTGCCAGCAGTATACTGTGGGGTAACTATGGCTACACCTTC.

The rearrangement links TRBV9 to TRBJ1-6, with D possibly TRBD1 on 5 matching bases. In germline, CDR1 is SGDLS, CDR2 YYNGEE. CDR3 length equals 12 residues. Trimming cost V 4 bases and J 14 bases, with 13 bases left between them. In nucleotides, the CDR3 is TGTGCCAGCAGCCCAGCCGGGGGGACCCTCCACTTT. This codes for CASSPAGGTLHF.

This chain uses TRBV2 with TRBJ1-1; D unclear. CDR1 and CDR2 (germline): SNHLY, FYNNEI. V lost 3 bases and J lost 6, with 14 bases in between. The CDR3 has 14 residues. The CDR3 region has the DNA TGTGCCAGCAGTGATTTACGGGAGAAGGCTGAAGCTTTCTTT. Translation gives CASSDLREKAEAFF. Drawing the rest from reference TRBV2 and TRBJ1-1, the complete variable domain is EPEVTQTPSHQVTQMGQEVILRCVPISNHLYFYWYRQILGQKVEFLVSFYNNEISEKSEIFDDQFSVERPDGSNFTLKIRSTKLEDSAMYFCASSDLREKAEAFFGQGTRLTVV.

This clone was counted between two and nine times. V is TRBV7-9 and J is TRBJ2-1, with D hard to call. Germline V gene data show CDR1 as SEHNR and CDR2 as FQNEAQ (reference sequence). Trimming removed 4 bases at V and 5 bases at J, with 6 bases between. This CDR3 comprises 12 residues. The CDR3 DNA is TGTGCCAGCAGCTCCCATCACAATGAGCAGTTCTTC. Its translation is CASSSHHNEQFF. The entire variable domain, with the rest obtained from reference TRBV7-9 and TRBJ2-1, is as follows: DTGVSQNPRHKITKRGQNVTFRCDPISEHNRLYWYRQTLGQGPEFLTYFQNEAQLEKSRLLSDRFSAERPKGSFSTLEIQRTEQGDSAMYLCASSSHHNEQFFGPGTRLTVL.

A word on this clone: This CDR3 is also generated by other DNA sequences in the sample. The CDR3 coding sequence is TGCGCCAGCAGCCAAGTCGACTTAGACTACGAGCAGTACTTC. It codes for CASSQVDLDYEQYF. The chain uses TRBV4-1 and TRBJ2-7; D is unclear. CDR3 length: 14 residues. Germline V lookup: CDR1 MGHRA, CDR2 YSYEKL. V was cut by 1 base and J by 3 bases, with 10 bases left in between.

V and J are TRBV13 and TRBJ2-1; D uncertain. Germline V gene lookup returns CDR1 PRHDT and CDR2 FYEKMQ (reference sequence). CDR3 length equals 13 residues. V was pared by 5 bases and J by 3 bases, with 8 bases between. CDR3 DNA: TGTGCCAGCAGCAATGGATACTACAATGAGCAGTTCTTC. This translates into CASSNGYYNEQFF.

This clone was seen just once. The chain employs TRBV19 and TRBJ2-7; weak D call: TRBD2 (6 bases). V lost 5 bases to trimming and J lost 7 bases, with 18 bases between them. CDR1 and CDR2 from the germline V gene are LNHDA and SQIVND (reference sequence). This CDR3 is 14 amino acids long. The CDR3 sequence is CASSRSGNGGEQYF. The CDR3 DNA reads as TGTGCCAGTAGTCGATCAGGGAACGGGGGTGAGCAGTACTTC.

The V and J genes are TRBV7-2 and TRBJ1-3, with D possibly being TRBD1 (5 bases). Trimming removed 1 base from V and 4 bases from J, with 14 bases in between. The CDR3 runs 16 residues. Germline loops: CDR1 SGHTA, CDR2 FQGNSA. The CDR3 DNA follows: TGTGCCAGCAGCTTAGTATTGGGGGGTACCGGAAACACCATATATTTT. This encodes CASSLVLGGTGNTIYF.

This clone was seen once. The gene calls are TRBV13 and TRBJ1-2; D ambiguous. Germline V gene lookup returns CDR1 PRHDT and CDR2 FYEKMQ (reference sequence). This CDR3 region has 14 residues. Trimming pared 0 bases from V and 4 bases from J, leaving 9 bases between. The CDR3 spells CASSLGRTIYGYTF. The CDR3 DNA is TGTGCCAGCAGCTTAGGACGGACTATCTATGGCTACACCTTC.

The rearrangement links TRBV27 to TRBJ2-3, with D possibly matching TRBD2 (5 bases). V was pared by 3 bases and J by 4 bases, with 11 bases between. Germline values: CDR1 MNHEY, CDR2 SMNVEV (reference sequence). This CDR3 comprises 14 residues. The CDR3 region has the DNA TGTGCCAGCAGTTTTAACGGGGAAGCAGATACGCAGTATTTT. The encoded protein is CASSFNGEADTQYF.

In regard to this clone: Mismatch with germline at one junction end may stem from a read error. J is TRBJ2-6 and V is TRBV7-7, with D tentatively TRBD2 (5 bases). The CDR3 contains 19 residues. Germline loops: CDR1 SSHAT, CDR2 FNYEAQ (reference sequence). CDR3 nucleotides: TGTGCTAGCAGCCCACTCCCAGTTAGCGCAAGCTCTGGGGCCAACGTCCTGACTTTC. This gives the protein CASSPLPVSASSGANVLTF. The whole variable domain, filled in from reference TRBV7-7 and TRBJ2-6, reads GAGVSQSPRYKVTKRGQDVTLRCDPISSHATLYWYQQALGQGPEFLTYFNYEAQPDKSGLPSDRFSAERPEGSISTLTIQRTEQRDSAMYRCASSPLPVSASSGANVLTFGAGSRLTVL.

This clone was found once. The gene calls are TRBV7-2 and TRBJ2-1; 8 nucleotides agree with TRBD2. Looked up from germline, CDR1 is SGHTA and CDR2 is FQGNSA. There are 16 residues in the CDR3. V shed 5 bases, J shed 8 bases, and the junction held 14 bases outside the gene matches. CDR3 amino acids: CASSPYREGASDEQFF. CDR3 nucleotides: TGTGCCAGCAGCCCTTACCGGGAGGGAGCGTCAGATGAGCAGTTCTTC.

This clone was detected once. J is TRBJ1-6 and V is TRBV5-6; unclear D gene. The V gene's germline CDR1 is SGHDT and CDR2 YYEEEE. CDR3 size: 14 residues. The V end lost 3 bases, the J end lost 4 bases, and 8 bases lay between the germline ends. The CDR3 nucleotides are TGTGCCAGCAGCTCCAGCGGGTATAATTCACCCCTCCACTTT. This sequence encodes CASSSSGYNSPLHF.

The chain combines TRBV28 with TRBJ2-2; D might be TRBD1 or TRBD2, each matching 5 bases. Germline V lookup: CDR1 MDHEN, CDR2 SYDVKM. V lost 8 bases and J 7 bases, leaving 11 bases between the germline ends. This CDR3 is built from 12 residues. The CDR3 nucleotides are TGTGCCAGCCGTACGAGGGGCGGGGAGCTGTTTTTT. Amino acids: CASRTRGGELFF.

This chain connects TRBV7-9 to TRBJ2-2; D call uncertain. The CDR3 runs 17 residues. The germline CDR1 and CDR2 sequences are SEHNR and FQNEAQ (reference sequence). V lost 3 bases to trimming and J lost 2 bases, with 16 bases between them. As DNA, the CDR3 is TGTGCCAGCAGCTTGACGGTACCTTCCCCAAACACCGGGGAGCTGTTTTTT. Translated, it gives CASSLTVPSPNTGELFF.